This entry is about one T cell receptor beta chain. The data are from a study of blood T cell repertoires in COVID-19. Study-level background: PBMCs, B-cell-depleted T cells, or T cells provided the cDNA or gDNA that made up the material.

Sequenced by immunoSEQ multiplex PCR; TCRdb stores in-frame clones only, minus some. Of roughly 220,000 clones in the sample, around 80% were seen once. Enrollees, about 18 to 100 years old, lived in approximately 25 US areas. The CDR3 is 13 amino acids. Deletions cut 8 bases from V and 5 bases from J, with 15 bases between. Germline assignment: CDR1 ENHRY and CDR2 SYGVKD. The sequence was obtained from a man aged 40-55 years who had recovered from COVID-19. The sample taken for sequencing was PBMCs or T cells enriched from blood (not recorded which). The chain carries TRBV10-3 and TRBJ1-1; D gene unclear. The DNA for the CDR3 is TGTGCCATCCGACCGCGGGGAGAGACTGAAGCTTTCTTT. It is translated as CAIRPRGETEAFF.